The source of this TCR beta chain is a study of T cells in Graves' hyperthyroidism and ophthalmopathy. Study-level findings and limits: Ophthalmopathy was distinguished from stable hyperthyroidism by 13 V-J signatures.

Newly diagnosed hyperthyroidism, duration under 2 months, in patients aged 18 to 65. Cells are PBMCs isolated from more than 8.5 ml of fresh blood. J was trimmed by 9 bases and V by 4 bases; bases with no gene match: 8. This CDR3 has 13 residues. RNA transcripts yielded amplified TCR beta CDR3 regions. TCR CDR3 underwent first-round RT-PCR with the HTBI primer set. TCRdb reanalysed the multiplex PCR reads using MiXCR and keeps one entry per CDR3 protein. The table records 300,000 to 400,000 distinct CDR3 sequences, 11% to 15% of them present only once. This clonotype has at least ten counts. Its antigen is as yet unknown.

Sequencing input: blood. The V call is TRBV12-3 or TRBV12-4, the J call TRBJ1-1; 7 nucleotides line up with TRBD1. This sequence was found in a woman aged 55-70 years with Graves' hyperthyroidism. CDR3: CASSSRTGAKAFF. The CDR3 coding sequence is TGTGCCAGCAGTTCCCGAACAGGGGCAAAAGCTTTCTTT.